A selection of T cell receptor beta chains follows, all from one sample in a study of OX40 agonist ivuxolimab in advanced cancers. Libraries were prepared by immunoSEQ multiplex PCR; TCRdb keeps only in-frame clonotypes and omits some of them. The data hold roughly 80,000 clones, with around 91% observed a single time. This specimen consisted of CD4+ or CD8+ T cells sorted from blood, obtained in a trial of the OX40 agonist ivuxolimab. All receptors come from an adult with an advanced solid tumor such as melanoma, head and neck, liver or kidney cancer. The CDR3 runs from the conserved cysteine through the conserved F or W. A D gene is named only where the DNA matches it firmly. A row's size may be missing; if present it is once, few, many or a size class.

clone size,D gene,CDR3 length,V gene,J gene,CDR3 DNA,CDR3 protein
-,-,13,TRBV6-5,TRBJ2-7,TGTGCCAGCAGTTATGAGGGTTCGGGCGAGCAGTACTTC,CASSYEGSGEQYF
-,TRBD2,18,TRBV7-2,TRBJ2-3,TGTGCCAGCAGCTTAGGGTCTAGCGGGAACCCGAGCACAGATACGCAGTATTTT,CASSLGSSGNPSTDTQYF
-,-,16,TRBV11-2,TRBJ2-3,TGTGCCAGCAGCTTAGGGGCCGGCAGGGCCACAGATACGCAGTATTTT,CASSLGAGRATDTQYF
few,-,11,TRBV28,TRBJ1-1,TGTGCCAGCAGAACCTTCACTGAAGCTTTCTTT,CASRTFTEAFF
-,-,14,TRBV19,TRBJ1-1,TGTGCCAGTAGTACCCTTGGACAGTTCGGTGAAGCTTTCTTT,CASSTLGQFGEAFF
-,TRBD2,15,TRBV11-2,TRBJ2-3,TGTGCCAGCACCCAGGGAGGGAGGACCACAGATACGCAGTATTTT,CASTQGGRTTDTQYF
-,-,13,TRBV5-1,TRBJ2-7,TGCGCCAGCAGCTTGTCGGCCTCCTACGAGCAGTACTTC,CASSLSASYEQYF
-,TRBD2,15,TRBV5-8,TRBJ2-3,TGTGCCAGCAGCTCCTGGGAGGGACCCACAGATACGCAGTATTTT,CASSSWEGPTDTQYF
-,-,14,TRBV14,TRBJ1-1,TGTGCCAGCAGCCAAGAGGTCGGGGTAACTGAAGCTTTCTTT,CASSQEVGVTEAFF
-,-,15,TRBV5-1,TRBJ2-2,TGCGCCACCAGACCCGCTGGGATAAGCACCGGGGAGCTGTTTTTT,CATRPAGISTGELFF
-,-,14,TRBV27,TRBJ1-6,TGTGCCAGCAGTTTAAGAGCGGGAAATTCACCCCTCCACTTT,CASSLRAGNSPLHF
few,TRBD2,16,TRBV4-1,TRBJ2-5,TGCGCCAGCAGCCAAGTTAGACTAGCGGGTAAAGAGACCCAGTACTTC,CASSQVRLAGKETQYF
-,TRBD2,12,TRBV19,TRBJ2-7,TGTGCCAGTAGTCCCGCTGGCGGGGGGCAGTACTTC,CASSPAGGGQYF
-,TRBD1,16,TRBV5-4,TRBJ2-7,TGTGCCAGCAGCTTGGTCCAGGGACAGGGGGCGAACGAGCAGTACTTC,CASSLVQGQGANEQYF
-,-,17,TRBV5-4,TRBJ2-7,TGTGCCAGCAGCTTGGGCGGTTCGGCAGCCACCCCCTACGAGCAGTACTTC,CASSLGGSAATPYEQYF
-,-,16,TRBV28,TRBJ2-2,-,CASRERGGFGAGELFF
-,-,15,TRBV7-8,TRBJ2-1,TGTGCCAGCAGCTTAGAGCGGGCCCCCTACAATGAGCAGTTCTTC,CASSLERAPYNEQFF
-,-,16,TRBV4-2,TRBJ1-4,TGTGCCAGCAGCGAAGTAAGGGACGCGAACAATGAAAAACTGTTTTTT,CASSEVRDANNEKLFF